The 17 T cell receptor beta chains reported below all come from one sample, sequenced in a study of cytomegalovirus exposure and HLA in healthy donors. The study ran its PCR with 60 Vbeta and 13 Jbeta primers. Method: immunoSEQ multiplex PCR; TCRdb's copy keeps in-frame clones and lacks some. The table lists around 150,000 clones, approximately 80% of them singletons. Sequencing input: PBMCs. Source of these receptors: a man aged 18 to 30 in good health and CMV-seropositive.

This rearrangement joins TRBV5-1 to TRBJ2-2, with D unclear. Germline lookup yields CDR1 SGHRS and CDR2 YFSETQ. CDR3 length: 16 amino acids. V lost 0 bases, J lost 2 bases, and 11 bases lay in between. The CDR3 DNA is TGCGCCAGCAGCTTGGTCGAAACATTCAACACCGGGGAGCTGTTTTTT. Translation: CASSLVETFNTGELFF.

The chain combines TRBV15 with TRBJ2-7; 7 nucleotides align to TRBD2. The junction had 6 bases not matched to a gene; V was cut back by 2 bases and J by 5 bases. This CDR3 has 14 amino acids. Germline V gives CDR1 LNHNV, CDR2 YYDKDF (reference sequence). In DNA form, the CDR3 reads TGTGCCACCAGCAGAAGCGGGATTTCAAACGAGCAGTACTTC. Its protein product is CATSRSGISNEQYF.

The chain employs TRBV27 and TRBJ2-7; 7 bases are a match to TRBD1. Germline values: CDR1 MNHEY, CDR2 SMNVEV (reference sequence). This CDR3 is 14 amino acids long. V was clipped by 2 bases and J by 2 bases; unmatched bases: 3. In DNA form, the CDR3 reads TGTGCCAGCAGTTTAGGGGACAGAGCCTACGAGCAGTACTTC. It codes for CASSLGDRAYEQYF.

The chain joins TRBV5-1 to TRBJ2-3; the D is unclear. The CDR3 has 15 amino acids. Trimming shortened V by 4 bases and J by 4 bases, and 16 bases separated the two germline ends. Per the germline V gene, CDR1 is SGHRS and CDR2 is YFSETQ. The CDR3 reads CASSTQRHRADTQYF. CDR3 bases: TGCGCCAGCAGCACTCAGCGCCACCGGGCAGATACGCAGTATTTT. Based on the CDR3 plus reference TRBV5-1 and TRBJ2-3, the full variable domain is KAGVTQTPRYLIKTRGQQVTLSCSPISGHRSVSWYQQTPGQGLQFLFEYFSETQRNKGNFPGRFSGRQFSNSRSEMNVSTLELGDSALYLCASSTQRHRADTQYFGPGTRLTVL.

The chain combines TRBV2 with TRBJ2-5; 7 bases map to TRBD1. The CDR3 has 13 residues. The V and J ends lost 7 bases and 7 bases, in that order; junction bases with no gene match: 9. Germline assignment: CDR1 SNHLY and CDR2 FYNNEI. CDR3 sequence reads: CASTKTGKVTQYF. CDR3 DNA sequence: TGTGCCAGCACGAAGACAGGGAAGGTGACCCAGTACTTC.

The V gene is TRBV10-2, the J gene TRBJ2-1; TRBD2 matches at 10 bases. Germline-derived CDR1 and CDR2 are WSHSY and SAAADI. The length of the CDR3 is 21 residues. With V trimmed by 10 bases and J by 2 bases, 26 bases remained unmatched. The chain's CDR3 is CATSGTRRAGGKRKTYNEQFF. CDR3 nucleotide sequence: TGCGCCACCTCCGGGACACGGAGAGCGGGAGGGAAGAGAAAGACCTACAATGAGCAGTTCTTC.

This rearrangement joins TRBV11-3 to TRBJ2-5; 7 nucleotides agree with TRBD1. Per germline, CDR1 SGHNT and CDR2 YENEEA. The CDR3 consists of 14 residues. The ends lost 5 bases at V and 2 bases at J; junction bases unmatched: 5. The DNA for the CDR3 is TGTGCCAGCAGCCCCCGGGACAGTCAAGAGACCCAGTACTTC. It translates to CASSPRDSQETQYF.

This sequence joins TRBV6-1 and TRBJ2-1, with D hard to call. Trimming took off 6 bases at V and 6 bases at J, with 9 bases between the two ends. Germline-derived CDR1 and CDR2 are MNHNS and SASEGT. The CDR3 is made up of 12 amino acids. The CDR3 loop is CASSGYSNEQFF. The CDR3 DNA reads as TGTGCCAGCAGCGGTTACTCCAATGAGCAGTTCTTC.

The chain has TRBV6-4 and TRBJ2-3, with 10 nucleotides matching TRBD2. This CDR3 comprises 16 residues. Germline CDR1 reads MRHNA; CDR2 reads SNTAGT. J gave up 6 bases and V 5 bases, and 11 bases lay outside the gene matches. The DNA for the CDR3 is TGTGCCAGCAGTCGTCTAGCGGGAGCGTCTTACGATACGCAGTATTTT. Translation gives CASSRLAGASYDTQYF.

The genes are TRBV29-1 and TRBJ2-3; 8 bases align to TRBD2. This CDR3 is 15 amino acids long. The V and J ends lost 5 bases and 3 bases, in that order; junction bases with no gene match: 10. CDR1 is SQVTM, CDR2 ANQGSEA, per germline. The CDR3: CSVSLTSGLTDTQYF. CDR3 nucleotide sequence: TGCAGCGTTTCCCTCACTAGCGGCCTTACAGATACGCAGTATTTT.

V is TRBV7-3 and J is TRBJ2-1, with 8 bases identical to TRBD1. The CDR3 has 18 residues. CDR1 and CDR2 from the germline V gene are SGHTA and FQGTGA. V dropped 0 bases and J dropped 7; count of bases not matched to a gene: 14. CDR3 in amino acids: CASSLTGPGQAFGNEQFF. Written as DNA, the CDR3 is TGTGCCAGCAGCTTAACTGGTCCGGGACAGGCTTTTGGGAATGAGCAGTTCTTC.

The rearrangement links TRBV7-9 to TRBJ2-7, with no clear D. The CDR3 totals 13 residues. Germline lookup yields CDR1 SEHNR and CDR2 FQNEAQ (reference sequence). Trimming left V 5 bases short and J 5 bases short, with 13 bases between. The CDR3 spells CASSISGVDEQYF. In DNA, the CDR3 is TGTGCCAGCAGCATCAGTGGTGTGGACGAGCAGTACTTC. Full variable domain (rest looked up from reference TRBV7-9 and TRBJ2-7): DTGVSQNPRHKITKRGQNVTFRCDPISEHNRLYWYRQTLGQGPEFLTYFQNEAQLEKSRLLSDRFSAERPKGSFSTLEIQRTEQGDSAMYLCASSISGVDEQYFGPGTRLTVT.

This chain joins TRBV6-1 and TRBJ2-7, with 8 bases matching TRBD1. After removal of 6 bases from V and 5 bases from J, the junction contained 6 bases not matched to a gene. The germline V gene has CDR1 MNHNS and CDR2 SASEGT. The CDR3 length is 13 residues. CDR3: CASSPLDRDEQYF. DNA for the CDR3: TGTGCCAGCAGCCCCCTGGACAGGGACGAGCAGTACTTC.

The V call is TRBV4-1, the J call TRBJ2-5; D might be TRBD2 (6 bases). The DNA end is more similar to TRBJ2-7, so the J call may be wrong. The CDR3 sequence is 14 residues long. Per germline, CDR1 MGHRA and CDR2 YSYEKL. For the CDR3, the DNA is TGCGCCAGCAGCCAAGGACTAGACGGGTACGAGCAGTACTTC. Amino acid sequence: CASSQGLDGYEQYF.

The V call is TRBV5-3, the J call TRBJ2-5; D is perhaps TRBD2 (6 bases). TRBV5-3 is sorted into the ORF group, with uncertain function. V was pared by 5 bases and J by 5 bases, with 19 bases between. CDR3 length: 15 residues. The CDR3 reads CARRRRDFKGETQYF. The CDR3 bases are TGTGCCAGAAGGAGGCGGGATTTTAAGGGGGAGACCCAGTACTTC.

The DNA for the CDR3 is TGTGCCAGCAGTTACTCCGAAGAGGGAAGAGGACCTGGCTACACCTTC. Its translation: CASSYSEEGRGPGYTF. V gene TRBV6-5 combines with J gene TRBJ1-2; no reliable D call. Germline lookup yields CDR1 MNHEY and CDR2 SVGAGI. The length of the CDR3 is 16 residues. V lost 0 bases and J 7 bases, leaving 18 bases between the germline ends.

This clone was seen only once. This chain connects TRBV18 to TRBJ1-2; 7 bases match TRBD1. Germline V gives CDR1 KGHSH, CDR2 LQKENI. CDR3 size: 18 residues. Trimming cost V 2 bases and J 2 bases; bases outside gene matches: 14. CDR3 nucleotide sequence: TGTGCCAGCTCACCAAATCGACCAGGGGGGCATACCAACTATGGCTACACCTTC. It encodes CASSPNRPGGHTNYGYTF.